This is a list of T cell receptor beta chains from one sample in a study of human T cells and chemical hapten exposure. TCRdb reprocessed the RACE reads with MiXCR, giving one entry per CDR3 protein. The table lists some 44,000 distinct CDR3 sequences, approximately 9% of them singletons. The sequences come from whole blood, collected in connection with sensitization to the hapten diphenylcyclopropenone (DPC). Receptors originate from a woman aged 40-49 years with alopecia areata. Some clones in this sample may be carry-over from other donors' samples. Each CDR3 is given with its conserved first and last residue. A D gene is named only where the DNA matches it firmly. Rows may omit the clone size; those that give it use once, few, many or a size class.

j_gene,v_gene,abundance,d_gene,CDR3nt,CDR3aa
TRBJ2-7,TRBV19,many,-,TGTGCCAGTAGTATATTGGACAGCTCCTACGAGCAGTACTTC,CASSILDSSYEQYF
TRBJ2-5,TRBV29-1,many,-,TGCAGCGTTGGGCGGGCGGGGAGAGAGACCCAGTACTTC,CSVGRAGRETQYF
TRBJ2-3,TRBV20-1,many,TRBD2,TGCAGTGCTAGTCGTCCTAGCGGGGGCGTTGGGAGCACAGATACGCAGTATTTT,CSASRPSGGVGSTDTQYF
TRBJ2-1,TRBV12-3/TRBV12-4,many,-,TGTGCCAGCAGTTTAGTCGCCTACAATGAGCAGTTCTTC,CASSLVAYNEQFF
TRBJ2-1,TRBV5-1,many,TRBD1,TGCGCCAGCAGAACTAGGACAGGGGCGAATGAGCAGTTCTTC,CASRTRTGANEQFF
TRBJ2-4,TRBV2,many,TRBD2,TGTGCCAGCAGTGAAGATAGCGGGGTAAAAAACATTCAGTACTTC,CASSEDSGVKNIQYF
TRBJ2-7,TRBV28,few,-,TGTGCCAGCAGTCGGTACGAGCAGTACTTC,CASSRYEQYF
TRBJ1-2,TRBV11-2,-,-,TGTGCCAGCAGCTTGGCAGGAGATGGGGGCTATGGCTACACCTTC,CASSLAGDGGYGYTF
TRBJ2-1,TRBV5-4,many,-,TGTGCCAGCAGCTTGGGGGGGCCTAACAATGAGCAGTTCTTC,CASSLGGPNNEQFF
TRBJ2-6,TRBV6-6,-,-,TGTGCCAGCAGTTACTCCCCCGGCCCCGAGGGGGCCAACGTCCTGACTTTC,CASSYSPGPEGANVLTF
TRBJ2-5,TRBV28,many,-,TGTGCCACCGCTGGGGGGCGGGTAGAGACCCAGTACTTC,CATAGGRVETQYF
TRBJ1-4,TRBV5-4,many,TRBD1,TGTGCCAGCAGCGCACAGGGGGCAATCGGTGAAAAACTGTTTTTT,CASSAQGAIGEKLFF
TRBJ1-4,TRBV28,many,TRBD1,TGTGCCAGCATCCCGCAGGGGGCAACTAATGAAAAACTGTTTTTT,CASIPQGATNEKLFF
TRBJ1-5,TRBV6-4,few,-,TGTGCCAGCAGTGCTCGACAGATTAGCAATCAGCCCCAGCATTTT,CASSARQISNQPQHF
TRBJ2-2,TRBV7-2,many,-,TGTGCCAGCAGCCCGGAAACGGGGAGGAGCACCGGGGAGCTGTTTTTT,CASSPETGRSTGELFF
TRBJ2-6,TRBV4-1,many,-,TGCGCCAGCAGCCTGGGACCCACGAGCTCTGGGGCCAACGTCCTGACTTTC,CASSLGPTSSGANVLTF
TRBJ2-1,TRBV20-1,-,-,TGCAGTCGAAGGGGGGGGGACGCGGACTACAATGAGCAGTTCTTC,CSRRGGDADYNEQFF
TRBJ1-1,TRBV5-1,many,TRBD1,TGCGCCAGCAGCGGGACAGGAGGGACTGAAGCTTTCTTT,CASSGTGGTEAFF
TRBJ1-1,TRBV20-1,few,-,TGCAGTGCTAGGAGGGATAGGGACACTGAAGCTTTCTTT,CSARRDRDTEAFF
TRBJ2-6,TRBV12-3/TRBV12-4,many,-,TGTGCCAGCAGGGCCGTGCAGGGACCGTCTGGGGCCAACGTCCTGACTTTC,CASRAVQGPSGANVLTF
TRBJ1-3,TRBV6-5,many,-,TGTGCCAGCATGGTCACGAGCTCTGGAAACACCATATATTTT,CASMVTSSGNTIYF
TRBJ2-5,TRBV12-3/TRBV12-4,-,-,TGTGCCAGCAGTCTATACAGGGACGCGGCCCAGTACTTC,CASSLYRDAAQYF
TRBJ2-3,TRBV5-5,many,-,TGTGCCAGCAGCTTGGCGGGACGGCGCACAGATACGCAGTATTTT,CASSLAGRRTDTQYF
TRBJ1-6,TRBV10-2,-,TRBD1,TGCGCCAGCAGGCCAGGACAGGTTAATTCACCCCTCCACTTT,CASRPGQVNSPLHF
TRBJ1-1,TRBV28,few,TRBD1,TGTGCCAGCCTTCCGGGACAGGTGAACACTGAAGCTTTCTTT,CASLPGQVNTEAFF
TRBJ2-7,TRBV10-3,many,-,TGTGCCATCAGTGAGTCGAGCGGGTCCTCCTACGAGCAGTACTTC,CAISESSGSSYEQYF
TRBJ1-5,TRBV18,many,-,TGTGCCAGCTCACCCAGGCAGGACAATCAGCCCCAGCATTTT,CASSPRQDNQPQHF
TRBJ1-6,TRBV7-2,many,-,TGTGCCAGCAGCTTAGTGGCAGTTCATTCACCCCTCCACTTT,CASSLVAVHSPLHF
TRBJ2-7,TRBV12-3/TRBV12-4,-,TRBD2,TGTGCCAGCACCCTTGGTGGGACTAGCTACGAGCAGTACTTC,CASTLGGTSYEQYF
TRBJ1-3,TRBV4-2,-,-,TGTGCCAGCAGCCAAGATTGGGGCGGGGGAGCGGGAAACACCATATATTTT,CASSQDWGGGAGNTIYF
TRBJ2-3,TRBV7-2,few,-,TGTGCCAGCAGCTTAGTGCCCGGGTTGGGCACAGATACGCAGTATTTT,CASSLVPGLGTDTQYF
TRBJ1-2,TRBV12-3/TRBV12-4,-,-,TGTGCCAGCAGTCACCTCGACAGCCCTTACACCTTC,CASSHLDSPYTF
TRBJ2-7,TRBV28,many,TRBD1,TGTGCCAGCAGTTCCCACGGGACAGGCCACTCCTACGAGCAGTACTTC,CASSSHGTGHSYEQYF
TRBJ1-6,TRBV12-3/TRBV12-4,many,TRBD1,TGTGCCAGCAGGAGGGACAGGGGGATCCAAAATTCACCCCTCCACTTT,CASRRDRGIQNSPLHF
TRBJ2-6,TRBV7-7,many,-,TGTGCCAGCAGCCCGACACGGGAGGGGGCCAACGTCCTGACTTTC,CASSPTREGANVLTF
TRBJ2-5,TRBV20-1,many,-,TGCAGTGCTAGTGGGGACCAAGAGACCCAGTACTTC,CSASGDQETQYF
TRBJ1-5,TRBV20-1,many,-,TGCAGTGCTAGAGATGGACAGTCTTCCTATAGCAATCAGCCCCAGCATTTT,CSARDGQSSYSNQPQHF
TRBJ2-5,TRBV27,-,TRBD2,TGTGCCAGCAGATTAAACCCGGGTACTAGCGGGGATCTCCAAGAGACCCAGTACTTC,CASRLNPGTSGDLQETQYF
TRBJ2-3,TRBV6-2/TRBV6-3,many,-,TGTGCCAGCAGTCCAGGGGGGGGAAGCACAGATACGCAGTATTTT,CASSPGGGSTDTQYF
TRBJ1-5,TRBV6-5,many,-,TGTGCCAGCAGTTACAAAGGGGATAGCAATCAGCCCCAGCATTTT,CASSYKGDSNQPQHF
TRBJ2-6,TRBV7-2,many,-,TGTGCCAGCAGCTCGGGAGAGGCCGGGGCCAACGTCCTGACTTTC,CASSSGEAGANVLTF
TRBJ1-4,TRBV6-1,many,-,TGTGCCAGCAGTCCCCACTCGATATCAACTAATGAAAAACTGTTTTTT,CASSPHSISTNEKLFF
TRBJ1-3,TRBV2,many,-,TGTGCCAGCAGAGGGGACGTTGGAAACACCATATATTTT,CASRGDVGNTIYF
TRBJ1-1,TRBV5-4,many,-,TGTGCCAGCAGCCAAATGACAGGTTTATGGACTGAAGCTTTCTTT,CASSQMTGLWTEAFF
TRBJ1-5,TRBV19,few,-,TGTGCCAGTAGTTCTGGGGGGGCGGCAAGCAATCAGCCCCAGCATTTT,CASSSGGAASNQPQHF
TRBJ1-1,TRBV27,-,-,TGTGCCAGCAGTTCCACGGGACATCTGAACACTGAAGCTTTCTTT,CASSSTGHLNTEAFF
TRBJ2-4,TRBV5-1,many,-,TGCGCCAGCAGCTTATTTCGTCAGAGAATAGCCAAAAACATTCAGTACTTC,CASSLFRQRIAKNIQYF
TRBJ1-5,TRBV4-2,few,-,TGTGCCAGCAGCCACAGGGGAAGCAATCAGCCCCAGCATTTT,CASSHRGSNQPQHF